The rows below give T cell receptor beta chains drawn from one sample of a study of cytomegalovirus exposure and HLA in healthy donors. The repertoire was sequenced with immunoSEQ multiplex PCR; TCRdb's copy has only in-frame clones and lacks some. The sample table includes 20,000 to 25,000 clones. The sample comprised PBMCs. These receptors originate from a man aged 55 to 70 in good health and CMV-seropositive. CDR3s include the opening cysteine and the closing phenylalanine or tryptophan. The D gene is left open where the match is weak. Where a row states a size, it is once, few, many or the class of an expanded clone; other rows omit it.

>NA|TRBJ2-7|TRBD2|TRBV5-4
TGTGCCAGCAGCTTGGTTGGGACTAGCGGCTACGAGCAGTACTTC
CASSLVGTSGYEQYF
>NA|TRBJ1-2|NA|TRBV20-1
TGCAGTGCTATGGACTCGAGAGGCTACACCTTC
CSAMDSRGYTF
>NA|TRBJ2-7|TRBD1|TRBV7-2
TGTGCCAGCAGCTCGGACAGGGGTACCTACGAGCAGTACTTC
CASSSDRGTYEQYF
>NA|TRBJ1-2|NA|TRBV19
TGTGCCAGTAGTATCGGGCAGGGCTATGGCTACACCTTC
CASSIGQGYGYTF
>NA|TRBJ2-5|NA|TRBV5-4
TGTGCCAGCAGCCATGGGGGGTTGGCGGTTCAAGAGACCCAGTACTTC
CASSHGGLAVQETQYF
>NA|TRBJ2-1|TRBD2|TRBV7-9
TGTGCCAGCAGCCCCGTGGGGGGGAGGCAGTTCTTC
CASSPVGGRQFF
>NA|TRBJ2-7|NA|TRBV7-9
TGTGCCAGCAGCTTAGGGCAGGTTAACTACGAGCAGTACTTC
CASSLGQVNYEQYF
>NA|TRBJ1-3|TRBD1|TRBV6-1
TGTGCCAGCAGTTATTGGACAGGGGGGGACACCATATATTTT
CASSYWTGGDTIYF
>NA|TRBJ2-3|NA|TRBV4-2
TGTGCCAGCAGCCAATTTGCGGGCCGCACAGATACGCAGTATTTT
CASSQFAGRTDTQYF
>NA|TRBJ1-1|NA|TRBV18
TGTGCCAGCTCACCCCCTAGTCCAATCACTGAAGCTTTCTTT
CASSPPSPITEAFF
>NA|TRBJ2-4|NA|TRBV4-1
TGCGCCAGCAGCCAAGGGGCAGGGCTAGCCAAAAACATTCAGTACTTC
CASSQGAGLAKNIQYF
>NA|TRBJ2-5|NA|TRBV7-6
TGTGCCAGCAGCCTCCAAGAGACCCAGTACTTC
CASSLQETQYF
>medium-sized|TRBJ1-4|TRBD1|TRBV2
TGTGCCAGCAGCGCCACAGGGGGAAAACTGTTTTTT
CASSATGGKLFF
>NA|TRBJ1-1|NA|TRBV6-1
TGTGCCAGCAGTGAAGACATCACCTACACTGAAGCTTTCTTT
CASSEDITYTEAFF
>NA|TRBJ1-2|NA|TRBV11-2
TGTGCCAGCTCGCCGCCGGGACACGGTGGGGGCTACACCTTC
CASSPPGHGGGYTF
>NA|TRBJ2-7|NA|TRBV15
TGTGCCACCAGCAGAGATTCTTGGAGCAGCCACGAGCAGTACTTC
CATSRDSWSSHEQYF
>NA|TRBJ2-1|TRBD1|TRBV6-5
TGTGCCAGCAGTCCTGACAGGGTTGGCATCAATGAGCAGTTCTTC
CASSPDRVGINEQFF
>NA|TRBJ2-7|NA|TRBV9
TGTGCCAGCAGCCTCCTACTAACCCCTGGCGAGCAGTACTTC
CASSLLLTPGEQYF
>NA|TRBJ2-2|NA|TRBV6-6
TGTGCCAGCAGTAAAACAGGGACCGGGGAGCTGTTTTTT
CASSKTGTGELFF
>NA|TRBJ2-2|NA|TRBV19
TGTGCCACCCAGCCGGGACATTCGGGCGGGGAGCTGTTTTTT
CATQPGHSGGELFF
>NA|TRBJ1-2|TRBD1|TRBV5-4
TGTGCCAGCAGCCACGGGACAGGGATGCCTGACTATGGCTACACCTTC
CASSHGTGMPDYGYTF
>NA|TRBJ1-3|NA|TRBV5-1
TGCGCCAGCAGCTTGTCCGCGTCTGGAAACACCATATATTTT
CASSLSASGNTIYF
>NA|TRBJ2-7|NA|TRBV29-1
TGCAGCGTCTTACAGGGCTACGAGCAGTACTTC
CSVLQGYEQYF
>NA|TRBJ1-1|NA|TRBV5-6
TGTGCCAGCAGCCCCAATTCAGGCATGAACACTGAAGCTTTCTTT
CASSPNSGMNTEAFF
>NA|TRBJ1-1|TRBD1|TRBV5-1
TGCGCCAGCAGCGATCCCGGGACAGGGGGCTTGGGGACTGAAGCTTTCTTT
CASSDPGTGGLGTEAFF
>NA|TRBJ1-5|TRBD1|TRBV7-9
TGTGCCAGCAGTCTACAGGGGGCCCATCAGCCCCAGCATTTT
CASSLQGAHQPQHF
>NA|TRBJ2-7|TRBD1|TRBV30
TGTGCCTGGAGTCCACCAGACTCGACAGGGGGTTTCGACGAGCAGTACTTC
CAWSPPDSTGGFDEQYF
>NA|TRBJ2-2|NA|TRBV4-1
TGCGCCAGCAGCCAAGTCGACAGGAACACCGGGGAGCTGTTTTTT
CASSQVDRNTGELFF
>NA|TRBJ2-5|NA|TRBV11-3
TGTGCCAGCAGCGCAGGGGAGACCCAGTACTTC
CASSAGETQYF
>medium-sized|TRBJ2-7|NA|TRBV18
TGTGCCAGCTCACCATCGTCAGGGGGGCTTTACGAGCAGTACTTC
CASSPSSGGLYEQYF
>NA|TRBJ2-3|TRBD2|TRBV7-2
TGTGCCAGCAGCCAGGGGAGCGGGAGGGTGGTAGATACGCAGTATTTT
CASSQGSGRVVDTQYF
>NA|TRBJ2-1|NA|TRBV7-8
TGTGCCACCAGACTAGACGGGAGTGAGCAGTTCTTC
CATRLDGSEQFF
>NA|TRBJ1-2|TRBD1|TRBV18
TGTGCCAGCTCACCTGGGACAGACCAGCTTAACTATGGCTACACCTTC
CASSPGTDQLNYGYTF
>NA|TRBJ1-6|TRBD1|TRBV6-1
TGTGCCAGCAGTGAAGGCCAGGACAGGAGGGGACCCTATAATTCACCCCTCCACTTT
CASSEGQDRRGPYNSPLHF